This entry lists 32 T cell receptor beta chains sequenced from one sample in a study of blood T cell repertoires in COVID-19. Profiled with immunoSEQ multiplex PCR; TCRdb holds only in-frame clones, not every one. The sample has 60,000 or so clones, about nine tenths seen once. The sequenced material came from peripheral blood. All receptors come from a human donor with active COVID-19. The donor label of this sample is uncertain.

This chain links TRBV24-1 with TRBJ2-7; possibly TRBD1 for D (5 bases). The ends were cut back, 3 bases at V and 2 bases at J, with 10 bases in the middle. The CDR3 is 14 residues long. Per the germline V gene, CDR1 is KGHDR and CDR2 is SFDVKD. Written as DNA, the CDR3 is TGTGCCACCAGTGATACCGACAGAACCTACGAGCAGTACTTC. Protein sequence: CATSDTDRTYEQYF.

This CDR3 reads CASSPIAGASVTGELFF. The CDR3 DNA is TGTGCCAGCAGTCCGATAGCGGGAGCCTCGGTCACCGGGGAGCTGTTTTTT. This rearrangement joins TRBV9 to TRBJ2-2; 9 positions agree with TRBD2. The CDR3 totals 17 residues. Germline CDR1 and CDR2: SGDLS and YYNGEE. The ends lost 5 bases at V and 4 bases at J; junction bases unmatched: 12.

The chain combines TRBV2 with TRBJ1-1, with D maybe TRBD1 (5 bases). Germline V CDR1 and CDR2: SNHLY, FYNNEI. V gave up 2 bases and J gave up 0 bases, with 10 bases separating them. This CDR3 is 15 amino acids long. The CDR3 sequence: CASSELGLMNTEAFF. CDR3 coding DNA: TGTGCCAGCAGTGAATTGGGACTGATGAACACTGAAGCTTTCTTT.

The rearrangement links TRBV9 to TRBJ2-1; 9 nucleotides agree with TRBD2. Germline V lookup: CDR1 SGDLS, CDR2 YYNGEE. Germline trimming cut 4 bases from V and 0 bases from J; bases unmatched to any gene: 5. CDR3 length: 16 residues. In nucleotides, the CDR3 is TGTGCCAGCAGCTCGGGACTAGCTATCTCCTACAATGAGCAGTTCTTC. It codes for CASSSGLAISYNEQFF.

This chain uses TRBV6-2 or TRBV6-3 with TRBJ2-7; D may be TRBD2 (6 bases). Germline V gene data show CDR1 as MNHEY and CDR2 as SVGEGT. The CDR3 consists of 14 residues. V was shortened by 1 base and J by 6 bases, with 13 bases between the two germline ends. The CDR3 reads CASSYLGGPLEQYF. The CDR3 region has the DNA TGTGCCAGCAGTTACTTAGGAGGGCCCCTCGAGCAGTACTTC.

This clone was detected only a few times. Here the CDR3 reads CASSQFWGELLHF. CDR3 nucleotides: TGTGCCAGCAGCCAATTCTGGGGAGAACTCCTCCACTTT. The chain links TRBV16 to TRBJ1-6; no clear D gene. Germline CDR1 KGHSY, CDR2 FQNENV. Trimming pared 1 base from V and 15 bases from J, leaving 13 bases between. The CDR3 totals 13 residues.

V usage is TRBV10-2 and J usage is TRBJ2-3; D unresolved. Germline V gives CDR1 WSHSY, CDR2 SAAADI. The germline V and J ends were trimmed by 4 bases and 5 bases, with 7 bases remaining between them. The CDR3 covers 12 residues. In nucleotides, the CDR3 is TGCGCCAGCAGTGCCGCCAGAGATACGCAGTATTTT. It codes for CASSAARDTQYF.

The genes are TRBV18 and TRBJ1-5; the match to TRBD1 covers 9 bases. Looked up from germline, CDR1 is KGHSH and CDR2 is LQKENI. J lost 2 bases, V lost 2 bases, and 4 bases had no gene match. The CDR3 runs to 16 residues. Written as DNA, the CDR3 is TGTGCCAGCTCACCAGGAGGACAGGGGCGCAATCAGCCCCAGCATTTT. Translation gives CASSPGGQGRNQPQHF.

This clone showed up just once. This chain joins TRBV13 and TRBJ1-3; D uncertain. There are 14 residues in the CDR3. From germline, CDR1 is PRHDT and CDR2 FYEKMQ (reference sequence). The V end lost 3 bases, the J end lost 0 bases, and 6 bases lay between the germline ends. The DNA for the CDR3 is TGTGCCAGCAGCTTTTACAGCTCTGGAAACACCATATATTTT. Translating it yields CASSFYSSGNTIYF.

This CDR3 reads CASSAVDREYGYTF. The CDR3 DNA is TGTGCCAGCAGCGCCGTGGACAGGGAGTATGGCTACACCTTC. V is TRBV4-2 and J is TRBJ1-2; TRBD1 matches at 8 bases. CDR3 length: 14 residues. In germline, CDR1 is LGHNA, CDR2 YNFKEQ. The V and J ends lost 5 bases and 5 bases, in that order; junction bases with no gene match: 7.

This rearrangement joins TRBV5-4 to TRBJ1-3; D perhaps matches TRBD1 (6 bases). The CDR3 has 16 amino acids. Germline loops: CDR1 SGHNT, CDR2 YYREEE (reference sequence). Trimming took off 0 bases at V and 4 bases at J, with 14 bases between the two ends. CDR3 in DNA: TGTGCCAGCAGCTTGGGGGCAGGGGCAACGGGAAACACCATATATTTT. Translating gives CASSLGAGATGNTIYF.

This chain links TRBV7-9 with TRBJ2-3; 12 bases line up with TRBD2. The CDR3 sequence is 19 residues long. V shed 2 bases and J 6 bases; nucleotides not matched to a gene: 15. Germline CDR1 reads SEHNR; CDR2 reads FQNEAQ (reference sequence). The CDR3 DNA is TGTGCCAGCAGCTTAAAAATATGGACTAGCGGGACCCTGTGGGATACGCAGTATTTT. This codes for CASSLKIWTSGTLWDTQYF.

J is TRBJ1-1 and V is TRBV25-1; possibly TRBD1 for D (6 bases). V shed 3 bases and J shed 3 bases, with 8 bases lying between them. This CDR3 is built from 13 residues. Looked up from germline, CDR1 is MGHDK and CDR2 is SYGVNS. CDR3 bases: TGTGCCAGCAGTGACCGACAGGACACTGAAGCTTTCTTT. It encodes CASSDRQDTEAFF. Complete variable domain (other parts from reference TRBV25-1 and TRBJ1-1): EADIYQTPRYLVIGTGKKITLECSQTMGHDKMYWYQQDPGMELHLIHYSYGVNSTEKGDLSSESTVSRIRTEHFPLTLESARPSHTSQYLCASSDRQDTEAFFGQGTRLTVV.

V usage is TRBV18 and J usage is TRBJ2-7; 9 bases agree with TRBD1. The CDR3 has 15 amino acids. CDR1 is KGHSH and CDR2 is LQKENI in the germline V gene. Germline trimming cut 0 bases from V and 6 bases from J; bases unmatched to any gene: 6. The CDR3 DNA sequence: TGTGCCAGCTCACCACCGGACAGGGGTATCGGCGAGCAGTACTTC. Translation: CASSPPDRGIGEQYF.

The rearrangement joins TRBV7-9 to TRBJ2-7, with no clear D. The CDR3 has 13 residues. The ends were cut back, 2 bases at V and 2 bases at J, with 7 bases in the middle. Germline V CDR1 and CDR2: SEHNR, FQNEAQ (reference sequence). The CDR3 sequence: CASSLTSPYEQYF. The DNA of the CDR3 is TGTGCCAGCAGCTTAACCAGTCCCTACGAGCAGTACTTC.

The V call is TRBV5-6, the J call TRBJ1-6; D is unresolved. Trimming took 4 bases from V and 7 from J, leaving 6 bases between them. The V gene's germline CDR1 is SGHDT and CDR2 YYEEEE. The CDR3 length is 12 residues. In DNA, the CDR3 is TGTGCCAGCAGCCCTAGAAATTCACCCCTCCACTTT. Amino acids: CASSPRNSPLHF.

The gene calls are TRBV2 and TRBJ2-1; 9 nucleotides align to TRBD1. With V trimmed by 10 bases and J by 1 base, 8 bases remained unmatched. The CDR3 runs to 15 residues. Germline values: CDR1 SNHLY, CDR2 FYNNEI. The CDR3 DNA sequence: TGTGCCACCCGGGACAGGGAAGAGTCCTACAATGAGCAGTTCTTC. Its translation is CATRDREESYNEQFF.

J is TRBJ2-1 and V is TRBV11-2; 11 bases are shared with TRBD2. CDR3 length: 18 residues. Germline assignment: CDR1 SGHAT and CDR2 FQNNGV. V lost 0 bases, J lost 5 bases, and 9 bases stayed unmatched. This chain's CDR3 is CASSLEGFSGRANNEQFF. In nucleotides, the CDR3 is TGTGCCAGCAGCTTAGAAGGATTTAGCGGGAGGGCCAACAATGAGCAGTTCTTC.

This rearrangement joins TRBV7-2 to TRBJ2-1; weak D call: TRBD1 (5 bases). The ends were cut back, 1 base at V and 9 bases at J, with 10 bases in the middle. CDR1 and CDR2 (germline): SGHTA, FQGNSA. This CDR3 region has 13 residues. The CDR3 reads CASSLVQGLEQFF. CDR3 DNA sequence: TGTGCCAGCAGCTTAGTCCAGGGCCTTGAGCAGTTCTTC. The whole variable domain, remainder taken from reference TRBV7-2 and TRBJ2-1, is GAGVSQSPSNKVTEKGKDVELRCDPISGHTALYWYRQSLGQGLEFLIYFQGNSAPDKSGLPSDRFSAERTGGSVSTLTIQRTQQEDSAVYLCASSLVQGLEQFFGPGTRLTVL.

The chain has TRBV9 and TRBJ2-2; 8 bases are shared with TRBD1. V was clipped by 4 bases and J by 1 base; unmatched bases: 6. Germline CDR1 and CDR2: SGDLS and YYNGEE. The length of the CDR3 is 16 residues. This CDR3 is CASSLRTGWNTGELFF. CDR3 sequence (DNA): TGTGCCAGCAGCTTGCGGACAGGGTGGAACACCGGGGAGCTGTTTTTT.

This chain connects TRBV28 to TRBJ1-1; D unresolved. Germline V gene lookup returns CDR1 MDHEN and CDR2 SYDVKM. The CDR3 contains 15 residues. Deletions cut 3 bases from V and 1 base from J, with 12 bases between. CDR3 residues: CASSFANSGNTEAFF. The CDR3 DNA reads as TGTGCCAGCAGTTTTGCGAATTCCGGGAACACTGAAGCTTTCTTT.

The rearrangement uses TRBV9 and TRBJ2-7; 10 bases align to TRBD2. Per germline, CDR1 SGDLS and CDR2 YYNGEE. With V trimmed by 4 bases and J by 1 base, 2 bases remained unmatched. The CDR3 totals 14 residues. CDR3 sequence (DNA): TGTGCCAGCAGCCTTAGCGGGAGGTCCTACGAGCAGTACTTC. Residues: CASSLSGRSYEQYF.

This chain uses TRBV25-1 with TRBJ2-7, with 8 bases fitting TRBD2. V shed 0 bases and J 5 bases; nucleotides not matched to a gene: 6. The CDR3 spans 15 residues. CDR1 MGHDK and CDR2 SYGVNS come from the germline V gene. The CDR3 region has the DNA TGTGCCAGCAGTGAATATGGACTAGCAGAAAACGAGCAGTACTTC. Protein product: CASSEYGLAENEQYF.

This clone has a single count. The chain employs TRBV6-2 or TRBV6-3 and TRBJ2-7; 13 positions agree with TRBD2. The V gene's germline CDR1 is MNHEY and CDR2 SVGEGT. After removal of 6 bases from V and 7 bases from J, the junction contained 9 bases not matched to a gene. The CDR3 extends over 15 amino acids. The DNA for the CDR3 is TGTGCCAGCAGCCCCGTCGGACTAGCGGGAGAAGAGCAGTACTTC. Translating it yields CASSPVGLAGEEQYF.

The chain employs TRBV18 and TRBJ1-2; the D gene is possibly TRBD1 (5 bases). The CDR3 spans 15 residues. V lost 0 bases and J 0 bases, leaving 8 bases between the germline ends. CDR1 is KGHSH and CDR2 is LQKENI in the germline V gene. The CDR3 protein is CASSPPGGTNYGYTF. CDR3 sequence (DNA): TGTGCCAGCTCACCACCCGGGGGTACTAACTATGGCTACACCTTC.

This clone has just a few counts. V usage is TRBV27 and J usage is TRBJ1-5; D uncertain. The germline CDR1 and CDR2 sequences are MNHEY and SMNVEV (reference sequence). The CDR3 has 11 amino acids. The V end was cut by 7 bases, the J end by 4 bases, with 5 bases between. CDR3 bases: TGTGCCAGCACCCTAAATCAGCCCCAGCATTTT. This codes for CASTLNQPQHF.

The chain links TRBV20-1 to TRBJ2-1, with no clear D. V lost 3 bases to trimming and J lost 4 bases, with 22 bases between them. The CDR3 consists of 17 residues. Germline V gene lookup returns CDR1 DFQATT and CDR2 SNEGSKA (reference sequence). The CDR3 sequence is CSASQQSLGLLYNEQFF. In DNA, the CDR3 is TGCAGTGCTAGTCAACAGAGCCTCGGTCTGTTATACAATGAGCAGTTCTTC.

This chain links TRBV6-2 or TRBV6-3 with TRBJ2-3; TRBD1 matches 9 bases. Germline trimming cut 5 bases from V and 4 bases from J; bases unmatched to any gene: 10. This CDR3 has 16 residues. CDR1 MNHEY and CDR2 SVGEGT come from the germline V gene. This CDR3 reads CASSTRRDRAPDTQYF. In DNA, the CDR3 is TGTGCCAGCAGTACTCGCCGGGACAGGGCTCCAGATACGCAGTATTTT.

The genes are TRBV9 and TRBJ2-3; 14 bases line up with TRBD2. Germline V gene sequence: CDR1 SGDLS, CDR2 YYNGEE. The CDR3 totals 17 residues. V shed 4 bases and J 2 bases; nucleotides not matched to a gene: 6. The CDR3 DNA follows: TGTGCCAGCAGCCGTCGACTAGCGGGGGGGATCACAGATACGCAGTATTTT. Its translation: CASSRRLAGGITDTQYF.

In its sample, this clone was seen a few times. The chain couples TRBV4-1 to TRBJ1-5; D is ambiguous. The CDR3 contains 16 residues. Germline assignment: CDR1 MGHRA and CDR2 YSYEKL. The V end was cut by 5 bases, the J end by 1 base, with 15 bases between. The CDR3 region is CASSSAPRGSNQPQHF. As DNA, the CDR3 is TGCGCCAGCAGCTCTGCCCCGCGGGGAAGCAATCAGCCCCAGCATTTT.

The DNA of the CDR3 is TGTGCTAGTGGTTTTTTCTCCTACCCTCGCCCGGGACAGGGGACGAGGGAGACCCAGTACTTC. Its translation: CASGFFSYPRPGQGTRETQYF. The chain employs TRBV12-5 and TRBJ2-5; 10 bases map to TRBD1. This CDR3 has 21 residues. Germline V CDR1 and CDR2: LGHNT, FRNRAP. Trimming removed 3 bases from V and 5 bases from J; junction bases left unmatched: 24. Using reference TRBV12-5 and TRBJ2-5 for the parts outside the CDR3, the full variable domain is DARVTQTPRHKVTEMGQEVTMRCQPILGHNTVFWYRQTMMQGLELLAYFRNRAPLDDSGMPKDRFSAEMPDATLATLKIQPSEPRDSAVYFCASGFFSYPRPGQGTRETQYFGPGTRLLVL.

This clone appeared a single time. This rearrangement joins TRBV6-6 to TRBJ2-7, with 11 positions matching TRBD1. V dropped 7 bases and J dropped 3; count of bases not matched to a gene: 11. The germline gives CDR1 MNHNY, CDR2 SVGAGI (reference sequence). CDR3 size: 16 residues. The CDR3 DNA reads TGTGCCAGCATCCCTGAGGGGGGACAGGGGGACTACGAGCAGTACTTC. Protein: CASIPEGGQGDYEQYF.